These 20 T cell receptor beta chains were sequenced from one sample in a study of T cells in localized non-small cell lung cancer. Measured with immunoSEQ multiplex PCR; TCRdb has only the in-frame clones, and not every one. Of 90,000 to 95,000 clones detected, roughly 88% appear once; the ten largest clones hold 4.1%. The sequencing here drew on PBMCs, taken before any cancer treatment. These receptors all come from a woman aged 35-70 years with stage II squamous cell lung carcinoma.

The chain employs TRBV5-1 and TRBJ2-2; 8 nucleotides line up with TRBD2. CDR3 size: 14 residues. J lost 1 base, V lost 5 bases, and 1 base had no gene match. Germline assignment: CDR1 SGHRS and CDR2 YFSETQ. CDR3 amino acids: CASRLAVNTGELFF. CDR3 nucleotides: TGCGCCAGCAGACTAGCGGTGAACACCGGGGAGCTGTTTTTT.

This clone was counted only a few times. CDR3 nucleotides: TGTGCCACCAGCAGAGTTCGTCCAGATACGCAGTATTTT. Amino acids: CATSRVRPDTQYF. The chain uses TRBV15 and TRBJ2-3; D is undetermined. The CDR3 extends over 13 amino acids. V was shortened by 1 base and J by 4 bases, with 6 bases between the two germline ends. The germline V gene has CDR1 LNHNV and CDR2 YYDKDF (reference sequence).

V gene TRBV18 combines with J gene TRBJ2-5; possible D gene TRBD2, 5 bases. V lost 3 bases to trimming and J lost 4 bases, with 9 bases between them. CDR1 is KGHSH and CDR2 is LQKENI in the germline V gene. The CDR3 spans 13 residues. DNA of the CDR3: TGTGCCAGCTCACCCACTAGAGCAGAGACCCAGTACTTC. Its translation is CASSPTRAETQYF.

The chain joins TRBV7-8 to TRBJ1-4; D is undetermined. The CDR3 is made up of 16 amino acids. The V and J ends lost 1 base and 7 bases respectively, with 16 bases between them. CDR1 and CDR2 from the germline V gene are SGHVS and FQNEAQ. CDR3 nucleotide sequence: TGTGCCAGCAGCTTAGATCTCGCGGGGTTGAGTGAAAAACTGTTTTTT. It codes for CASSLDLAGLSEKLFF.

This clone was counted once. V and J are TRBV27 and TRBJ1-1; 7 bases fit TRBD1. V was clipped by 6 bases and J by 10 bases; unmatched bases: 14. Per the germline V gene, CDR1 is MNHEY and CDR2 is SMNVEV (reference sequence). The CDR3 covers 14 residues. The DNA for the CDR3 is TGTGCCAGCAGCCCTACAGGGGTGAGAGTAGGAGCTTTCTTT. Its protein product is CASSPTGVRVGAFF.

The V gene is TRBV9, the J gene TRBJ1-1; D is ambiguous. Germline CDR1 reads SGDLS; CDR2 reads YYNGEE. This CDR3 spans 13 amino acids. V was clipped by 1 base and J by 8 bases, with 12 bases between them. The CDR3 loop reads CASSVPGAGEAFF. The CDR3 DNA reads as TGTGCCAGCAGCGTACCAGGTGCTGGAGAAGCTTTCTTT.

This clone was seen a handful of times. Here the CDR3 reads CATRPWTSGGYHEQFF. The CDR3 DNA reads as TGTGCCACCAGGCCTTGGACTAGCGGGGGATATCATGAGCAGTTCTTC. The V and J genes are TRBV15 and TRBJ2-1, with 13 bases lining up with TRBD2. The length of the CDR3 is 16 residues. The V segment lost 6 bases and the J segment 8 bases; nucleotides outside the gene matches: 10. Germline CDR1 LNHNV, CDR2 YYDKDF (reference sequence).

The count of this clone is one. The genes are TRBV7-8 and TRBJ2-2, with D tentatively TRBD1 (7 bases). The germline gives CDR1 SGHVS, CDR2 FQNEAQ. This CDR3 spans 15 amino acids. V shed 1 base and J shed 6 bases, with 12 bases lying between them. CDR3 in DNA: TGTGCCAGCAGCTTAGTTTCAGGGGGGTCCGGGGAGCTGTTTTTT. This gives the protein CASSLVSGGSGELFF.

This clone showed up just once. The chain is built from TRBV28 and TRBJ2-3; weak D call: TRBD2 (6 bases). V was clipped by 4 bases and J by 1 base, with 21 bases between them. Germline CDR1 reads MDHEN; CDR2 reads SYDVKM. The CDR3 totals 18 residues. The CDR3 loop is CASSSPGGVVLGTDTQYF. In nucleotides, the CDR3 is TGTGCCAGCAGTTCCCCTGGAGGGGTAGTTCTGGGCACAGATACGCAGTATTTT.

The CDR3 sequence: CASSRTPNIQYF. The CDR3 DNA reads as TGTGCCAGTAGTAGGACCCCAAACATTCAGTACTTC. The chain carries TRBV19 and TRBJ2-4; D uncertain. The germline V gene encodes CDR1 LNHDA and CDR2 SQIVND (reference sequence). V was clipped by 4 bases and J by 6 bases, with 7 bases between them. The CDR3 runs to 12 residues.

The V and J genes are TRBV29-1 and TRBJ1-2; the D gene is possibly TRBD1 (5 bases). Trimming took 4 bases from V and 1 from J, leaving 22 bases between them. The CDR3 is made up of 17 amino acids. CDR1 and CDR2 (germline): SQVTM, ANQGSEA. This CDR3 is CSVAGSPGTAINYGYTF. CDR3 nucleotide sequence: TGCAGCGTTGCGGGGTCACCCGGGACGGCAATTAACTATGGCTACACCTTC. The variable domain in full, completed from reference TRBV29-1 and TRBJ1-2, reads SAVISQKPSRDICQRGTSLTIQCQVDSQVTMMFWYRQQPGQSLTLIATANQGSEATYESGFVIDKFPISRPNLTFSTLTVSNMSPEDSSIYLCSVAGSPGTAINYGYTFGSGTRLTVV.

The chain has TRBV7-2 and TRBJ2-5; D is unresolved. The CDR3 sequence is 11 residues long. V lost 5 bases, J lost 3 bases, and 4 bases lay in between. CDR1 and CDR2 from the germline V gene are SGHTA and FQGNSA. DNA for the CDR3: TGTGCCAGCAGCGGAGAAGAGACCCAGTACTTC. Protein product: CASSGEETQYF.

V is TRBV7-8 and J is TRBJ1-2; D uncertain. V lost 1 base, J lost 4 bases, and 10 bases lay in between. CDR1 SGHVS and CDR2 FQNEAQ come from the germline V gene. This CDR3 is built from 14 residues. CDR3 loop: CASSLDPVIYGYTF. The CDR3 DNA follows: TGTGCCAGCAGCTTAGACCCTGTCATCTATGGCTACACCTTC.

The chain recombines TRBV29-1 with TRBJ2-1; TRBD2 agrees at 13 bases. This CDR3 has 19 amino acids. Germline CDR1 SQVTM, CDR2 ANQGSEA. The trim removed 0 bases at V and 4 bases at J, leaving 12 bases unmatched. The CDR3 coding sequence is TGCAGCGTTGAAGAAAGGGGACTAGCGGGGAGTGCCCTTTACAATGAGCAGTTCTTC. This codes for CSVEERGLAGSALYNEQFF.

This sequence joins TRBV19 and TRBJ1-5, with TRBD1 matching 9 bases. V was clipped by 4 bases and J by 9 bases; unmatched bases: 4. In germline, CDR1 is LNHDA, CDR2 SQIVND (reference sequence). This CDR3 has 13 residues. In nucleotides, the CDR3 is TGTGCCAGTAGTAGGGACAGGGAGGGGCCCCAGCATTTT. Amino acids: CASSRDREGPQHF.

The chain uses TRBV14 and TRBJ1-1, with D maybe TRBD1 (5 bases). The CDR3 runs 15 residues. V was shortened by 1 base and J by 4 bases, with 13 bases between the two germline ends. Germline loops: CDR1 SGHDN, CDR2 FVKESK. The CDR3 reads CASSQAASGRTEAFF. For the CDR3, the DNA is TGTGCCAGCAGCCAAGCTGCTTCAGGGCGCACTGAAGCTTTCTTT.

The rearrangement links TRBV18 to TRBJ2-5; tentatively, D is TRBD2 (7 bases). The CDR3 covers 13 residues. Trimming stripped 3 bases from V and 13 bases from J, with 18 bases between. Per the germline V gene, CDR1 is KGHSH and CDR2 is LQKENI. The CDR3 nucleotides read TGTGCCAGCTCACCCGATCCCTCCGGGGGGCCGTACTTC. The encoded protein is CASSPDPSGGPYF. Using reference TRBV18 and TRBJ2-5 for the parts outside the CDR3, the full variable domain is NAGVMQNPRHLVRRRGQEARLRCSPMKGHSHVYWYRQLPEEGLKFMVYLQKENIIDESGMPKERFSAEFPKEGPSILRIQQVVRGDSAAYFCASSPDPSGGPYFGPGTRLLVL.

This chain links TRBV6-1 with TRBJ2-1, with D maybe TRBD1 (6 bases). The CDR3 is 12 residues long. Trimming left V 3 bases short and J 7 bases short, with 7 bases between. Per the germline V gene, CDR1 is MNHNS and CDR2 is SASEGT. The CDR3 nucleotides are TGTGCCAGCAGTGAGCAGGGGAATGAGCAGTTCTTC. It yields the protein CASSEQGNEQFF.

The rearrangement links TRBV6-1 to TRBJ2-5; the match to TRBD2 covers 8 bases. This CDR3 contains 14 residues. From germline, CDR1 is MNHNS and CDR2 SASEGT. Trimming removed 5 bases from V and 2 bases from J; junction bases left unmatched: 4. The chain's CDR3 is CASSLRGGQETQYF. The CDR3 DNA reads as TGTGCCAGCAGTCTCCGGGGGGGACAAGAGACCCAGTACTTC.

This chain connects TRBV19 to TRBJ1-2; no firm D call. This CDR3 is 14 amino acids long. V lost 1 base, J lost 3 bases, and 9 bases lay in between. Germline V gives CDR1 LNHDA, CDR2 SQIVND (reference sequence). The CDR3 bases are TGTGCCAGTAGTATAGTGGGATTTGACTATGGCTACACCTTC. Translation gives CASSIVGFDYGYTF.